The 9 T cell receptor beta chains in this list originate from one sample, sequenced in a study of patients and donors after allogeneic stem cell transplantation. Each CDR3 protein is one row after TCRdb ran MiXCR on the RT-PCR reads. Of 100,000 to 130,000 distinct CDR3 sequences in the sample, about a third were seen once. Sequences were obtained from blood, either unsorted or a sorted T cell fraction (not recorded which). The receptors were sampled from a human donor who was either an allogeneic HSCT recipient or a stem cell or donor lymphocyte infusion donor (not recorded which). It is not recorded whose cells these are; they may come from a transplant donor.

This clonotype has a handful of counts. The chain carries TRBV20-1 and TRBJ1-5; D gene ambiguous. Germline CDR1 and CDR2: DFQATT and SNEGSKA (reference sequence). V dropped 3 bases and J dropped 3 bases, with 9 bases sitting between them. The CDR3 is 13 residues long. CDR3 nucleotides: TGCAGTGCTAGGTTCGGGTCCAATCAGCCCCAGCATTTT. It codes for CSARFGSNQPQHF.

There are a few counts of this clonotype. Written as DNA, the CDR3 is TGTGCCATCAGTGACCATCTTTTTGAGCAGTACTTC. This gives the protein CAISDHLFEQYF. V usage is TRBV10-3 and J usage is TRBJ2-7; no definite D call. The length of the CDR3 is 12 residues. The germline CDR1 and CDR2 sequences are ENHRY and SYGVKD. Trimming shortened V by 3 bases and J by 7 bases, and 10 bases separated the two germline ends.

V is TRBV6-5 and J is TRBJ1-4; possible D gene TRBD1, 5 bases. Germline V gene data show CDR1 as MNHEY and CDR2 as SVGAGI. Deletions cut 3 bases from V and 5 bases from J, with 19 bases between. This CDR3 is 17 amino acids long. The CDR3 DNA follows: TGTGCCAGCAGTTATCAGGGAATCCGTGAGGGGAATGAAAAACTGTTTTTT. Its translation: CASSYQGIREGNEKLFF.

The sample holds a few counts of this clonotype. This chain uses TRBV4-3 with TRBJ2-2; the D is unclear. The CDR3 runs 15 residues. V was clipped by 1 base and J by 2 bases, with 8 bases between them. Germline V CDR1 and CDR2: LGHNA, YSLEER. The CDR3 here is CASSQVGGNTGELFF. In DNA form, the CDR3 reads TGCGCCAGCAGCCAAGTAGGCGGTAACACCGGGGAGCTGTTTTTT.

This clonotype came up once. The J gene is TRBJ2-3, the V gene TRBV20-1, with TRBD2 as a possible D gene (5 bases). This CDR3 is 11 amino acids long. V lost 6 bases and J 5 bases, leaving 9 bases between the germline ends. Germline CDR1 DFQATT, CDR2 SNEGSKA (reference sequence). DNA for the CDR3: TGCAGTGCCGATCGGGGAGATACGCAGTATTTT. As protein: CSADRGDTQYF.

This clonotype was found a few times. V is TRBV7-2 and J is TRBJ2-2, with TRBD2 as a possible D gene (5 bases). The V end was cut by 5 bases, the J end by 1 base, with 8 bases between. Germline V gives CDR1 SGHTA, CDR2 FQGNSA. The CDR3 spans 14 residues. CDR3 in DNA: TGTGCCAGCAGCAGAGGGAGGAACACCGGGGAGCTGTTTTTT. It specifies CASSRGRNTGELFF.

The V and J genes are TRBV5-1 and TRBJ2-7; D is uncertain. Deletions cut 3 bases from V and 6 bases from J, with 13 bases between. Germline assignment: CDR1 SGHRS and CDR2 YFSETQ. The CDR3 is 13 residues long. CDR3 amino acids: CASSWQTPGEQYF. DNA of the CDR3: TGCGCCAGCAGCTGGCAGACCCCGGGCGAGCAGTACTTC.

This clonotype was seen a handful of times. The rearrangement uses TRBV10-3 and TRBJ2-7, with 9 bases matching TRBD1. After removal of 0 bases from V and 4 bases from J, the junction contained 4 bases not matched to a gene. CDR3 length: 15 residues. The V gene's germline CDR1 is ENHRY and CDR2 SYGVKD. CDR3 in DNA: TGTGCCATCAGTGAGTCCGGGACAGGGCTTTACGAGCAGTACTTC. This encodes CAISESGTGLYEQYF.

The chain couples TRBV15 to TRBJ2-1; 7 nucleotides match TRBD2. V shed 0 bases, J shed 7 bases, and the junction held 12 bases outside the gene matches. CDR1 is LNHNV, CDR2 YYDKDF, per germline (reference sequence). This CDR3 contains 17 residues. The CDR3 region has the DNA TGTGCCACCAGCAGAGAAAACGGGAGGCCGCCCGGGAATGAGCAGTTCTTC. Translated: CATSRENGRPPGNEQFF.